These 27 T cell receptor beta chains originate from one sample sequenced in a study of blood T cell repertoires in COVID-19. Only in-frame clones appear in the TCRdb table, and some are missing; sequencing was by immunoSEQ multiplex PCR. The table shows just over 150,000 clones, with around 84% occurring only once. The sequencing sample was made of peripheral blood. These receptors came from a human donor with acute or convalescent COVID-19. The donor label of this sample is uncertain.

The chain couples TRBV9 to TRBJ1-4; D uncertain. Germline V gives CDR1 SGDLS, CDR2 YYNGEE. The germline V and J ends were trimmed by 3 bases and 3 bases, with 9 bases remaining between them. The CDR3 spans 14 residues. The CDR3 region is CASSEGAANEKLFF. In DNA, the CDR3 is TGTGCCAGCAGCGAAGGAGCGGCTAATGAAAAACTGTTTTTT.

This clone was found a few times. J is TRBJ2-1 and V is TRBV30; D may be TRBD1 (5 bases). Trimming took 3 bases from V and 6 from J, leaving 9 bases between them. The CDR3 covers 12 residues. Germline loops: CDR1 GTSNPN, CDR2 SVGIG (reference sequence). This CDR3 reads CAWRGQTNEQFF. The CDR3 coding sequence is TGTGCCTGGAGGGGGCAGACCAATGAGCAGTTCTTC.

This clone has only a few counts. This sequence joins TRBV6-5 and TRBJ1-2, with 9 positions matching TRBD1. V was pared by 8 bases and J by 2 bases, with 0 bases of the junction left unmatched. The CDR3 runs 12 residues. Germline CDR1 and CDR2: MNHEY and SVGAGI. CDR3 nucleotide sequence: TGTGCCAGCGGACAGGGGAACTATGGCTACACCTTC. It yields the protein CASGQGNYGYTF.

The chain couples TRBV11-2 to TRBJ2-7; a possible D gene is TRBD2 (6 bases). The CDR3 totals 17 residues. The V end was cut by 0 bases, the J end by 7 bases, with 22 bases between. CDR1 is SGHAT and CDR2 is FQNNGV in the germline V gene. CDR3 in amino acids: CASSLDLRDEGRREQYF. CDR3 nucleotide sequence: TGTGCCAGCAGCTTAGACCTAAGGGATGAAGGGAGGAGAGAGCAGTACTTC.

This sequence joins TRBV11-3 and TRBJ2-5, with TRBD2 matching over 7 bases. Germline loops: CDR1 SGHNT, CDR2 YENEEA. The ends lost 0 bases at V and 2 bases at J; junction bases unmatched: 6. The CDR3 consists of 16 residues. This CDR3 is CASSLEGGVSQETQYF. CDR3 coding DNA: TGTGCCAGCAGCTTAGAGGGGGGGGTTTCTCAAGAGACCCAGTACTTC.

The chain couples TRBV19 to TRBJ1-4, with 8 bases lining up with TRBD1. The CDR3 contains 15 residues. CDR1 and CDR2 from the germline V gene are LNHDA and SQIVND (reference sequence). The trim removed 3 bases at V and 4 bases at J, leaving 4 bases unmatched. CDR3 residues: CASSIQGAGNEKLFF. The CDR3 nucleotides read TGTGCCAGTAGTATTCAGGGGGCGGGTAATGAAAAACTGTTTTTT. The complete variable domain, with remaining parts taken from reference TRBV19 and TRBJ1-4, reads DGGITQSPKYLFRKEGQNVTLSCEQNLNHDAMYWYRQDPGQGLRLIYYSQIVNDFQKGDIAEGYSVSREKKESFPLTVTSAQKNPTAFYLCASSIQGAGNEKLFFGSGTQLSVL.

This clone was recorded a few times. The chain is built from TRBV7-2 and TRBJ1-2; possible D gene TRBD1, 5 bases. Per germline, CDR1 SGHTA and CDR2 FQGNSA. Trimming removed 5 bases at V and 8 bases at J, with 15 bases between. There are 13 residues in the CDR3. This CDR3 reads CASSPRGVMGYTF. As DNA, the CDR3 is TGTGCCAGCAGCCCCCGGGGGGTAATGGGCTACACCTTC.

The chain recombines TRBV5-4 with TRBJ1-2; 9 nucleotides match TRBD1. Losses at the gene ends were 4 bases for V and 7 bases for J; bases not matched to a gene: 8. CDR3 length: 14 amino acids. CDR1 SGHNT and CDR2 YYREEE come from the germline V gene (reference sequence). The CDR3 coding sequence is TGTGCCAGCAGCGTACCGGGACAGGGAAGTGGCTACACCTTC. Its protein is CASSVPGQGSGYTF.

The rearrangement uses TRBV6-6 and TRBJ1-5; a weak D match, TRBD1 (6 bases). Trimming took off 2 bases at V and 4 bases at J, with 12 bases between the two ends. The CDR3 length is 15 residues. Germline lookup yields CDR1 MNHNY and CDR2 SVGAGI (reference sequence). DNA of the CDR3: TGTGCCAGCAGTTACAGGGGGGGCCGGAATCAGCCCCAGCATTTT. This translates into CASSYRGGRNQPQHF.

The genes are TRBV5-5 and TRBJ2-1; 7 bases agree with TRBD2. Germline CDR1 is SGHKS and CDR2 is YYEKEE (reference sequence). This CDR3 contains 15 residues. The ends lost 0 bases at V and 5 bases at J; junction bases unmatched: 5. CDR3 sequence reads: CASSLGAGANNEQFF. DNA for the CDR3: TGTGCCAGCAGCTTGGGTGCGGGAGCTAACAATGAGCAGTTCTTC.

The chain is built from TRBV7-2 and TRBJ1-5, with D hard to call. V was shortened by 1 base and J by 5 bases, with 6 bases between the two germline ends. Looked up from germline, CDR1 is SGHTA and CDR2 is FQGNSA. The CDR3 has 13 residues. The CDR3 nucleotides are TGTGCCAGCAGCTTAGGTAGTTATCAGCCCCAGCATTTT. It codes for CASSLGSYQPQHF.

The rearrangement uses TRBV28 and TRBJ1-2, with unresolved D. Trimming cost V 8 bases and J 8 bases, with 18 bases left between them. The CDR3 runs to 13 residues. Looked up from germline, CDR1 is MDHEN and CDR2 is SYDVKM. The CDR3 sequence: CASENPRTSGYTF. The CDR3 nucleotides read TGTGCCAGCGAAAACCCGAGGACTAGCGGCTACACCTTC.

The genes are TRBV6-5 and TRBJ2-3; unclear D gene. In germline, CDR1 is MNHEY, CDR2 SVGAGI. The CDR3 contains 12 residues. Trimming removed 7 bases from V and 4 bases from J, with 9 bases in between. CDR3 residues: CASTNTADTQYF. CDR3 nucleotide sequence: TGTGCCAGCACCAACACAGCAGATACGCAGTATTTT.

The V and J genes are TRBV15 and TRBJ2-7; 11 positions match TRBD1. V shed 5 bases and J 1 base; nucleotides not matched to a gene: 16. CDR1 and CDR2 (germline): LNHNV, YYDKDF (reference sequence). CDR3 size: 19 residues. CDR3 in DNA: TGTGCCACCAGCCGAGCACCTCTCGGGACAGGGGGTCTTTCCTACGAGCAGTACTTC. Protein: CATSRAPLGTGGLSYEQYF. Full variable domain (remainder filled in from reference TRBV15 and TRBJ2-7): DAMVIQNPRYQVTQFGKPVTLSCSQTLNHNVMYWYQQKSSQAPKLLFHYYDKDFNNEADTPDNFQSRRPNTSFCFLDIRSPGLGDTAMYLCATSRAPLGTGGLSYEQYFGPGTRLTVT.

The V call is TRBV7-2, the J call TRBJ2-2, with D maybe TRBD1 (6 bases). The V end lost 9 bases, the J end lost 5 bases, and 16 bases lay between the germline ends. This CDR3 is 14 amino acids long. In germline, CDR1 is SGHTA, CDR2 FQGNSA. This CDR3 is CASDGQTPTGELFF. CDR3 bases: TGTGCCAGTGACGGACAGACTCCGACCGGGGAGCTGTTTTTT.

The rearrangement joins TRBV9 to TRBJ1-3, with 8 bases fitting TRBD1. The trim removed 4 bases at V and 0 bases at J, leaving 6 bases unmatched. The CDR3 has 16 amino acids. Germline CDR1 is SGDLS and CDR2 is YYNGEE. The CDR3, as DNA: TGTGCCAGCAGCCCCAGGACAGGGATCTCTGGAAACACCATATATTTT. Translated, it gives CASSPRTGISGNTIYF. Combining the CDR3 with reference TRBV9 and TRBJ1-3 gives the whole variable domain DSGVTQTPKHLITATGQRVTLRCSPRSGDLSVYWYQQSLDQGLQFLIQYYNGEERAKGNILERFSAQQFPDLHSELNLSSLELGDSALYFCASSPRTGISGNTIYFGEGSWLTVV.

This chain joins TRBV5-1 and TRBJ2-2; 7 bases match TRBD2. The CDR3 runs 17 residues. The germline V gene encodes CDR1 SGHRS and CDR2 YFSETQ. The V and J ends lost 4 bases and 0 bases, in that order; junction bases with no gene match: 9. The CDR3 DNA reads as TGCGCCAGCAGCCCCGGGACTACACCCACGAACACCGGGGAGCTGTTTTTT. This encodes CASSPGTTPTNTGELFF.

CDR3 nucleotide sequence: TGTGCCAGCAGTTACCGGTCAACAGGGGGGAACTATGGCTACACCTTC. It specifies CASSYRSTGGNYGYTF. V gene TRBV6-5 combines with J gene TRBJ1-2, with 8 bases that match TRBD1. Trimming removed 2 bases from V and 2 bases from J; junction bases left unmatched: 7. The CDR3 has 16 residues. Germline lookup yields CDR1 MNHEY and CDR2 SVGAGI.

The rearrangement uses TRBV3-1 (or the pseudogene TRBV3-2) and TRBJ2-7, with 8 bases identical to TRBD1. Unmatched junction bases numbered 11, after V lost 4 bases and J lost 3 bases. CDR1 is LGHDT, CDR2 YNNKEL, per germline (reference sequence). CDR3 length: 16 residues. The CDR3 DNA is TGTGCCAGCAGCCCCCCACCCGGGACAGGATACTACGAGCAGTACTTC. Protein sequence: CASSPPPGTGYYEQYF.

This chain joins TRBV19 and TRBJ2-1, with D perhaps matching TRBD1 (5 bases). Trimming took 3 bases from V and 6 from J, leaving 9 bases between them. The V gene's germline CDR1 is LNHDA and CDR2 SQIVND (reference sequence). CDR3 size: 13 residues. The CDR3 spells CASSIQGFNEQFF. CDR3 DNA sequence: TGTGCCAGTAGTATCCAGGGATTCAATGAGCAGTTCTTC.

J is TRBJ1-4 and V is TRBV7-3; TRBD1 aligns across 10 bases. Germline assignment: CDR1 SGHTA and CDR2 FQGTGA. V lost 5 bases, J lost 7 bases, and 7 bases stayed unmatched. The length of the CDR3 is 15 residues. CDR3 sequence: CASSRQGARGEKLFF. CDR3 DNA: TGTGCCAGCAGCAGACAGGGGGCGAGGGGTGAAAAACTGTTTTTT.

This chain joins TRBV19 and TRBJ2-7, with 7 bases aligning to TRBD1. Losses at the gene ends were 4 bases for V and 5 bases for J; bases not matched to a gene: 11. The CDR3 spans 15 residues. The germline gives CDR1 LNHDA, CDR2 SQIVND (reference sequence). Here the CDR3 reads CASSTERTGRDEQYF. CDR3 DNA: TGTGCCAGTAGTACTGAGAGGACAGGCCGCGACGAGCAGTACTTC.

This clone was recorded once. The chain combines TRBV27 with TRBJ1-6; D is possibly TRBD1 (5 bases). Germline loops: CDR1 MNHEY, CDR2 SMNVEV (reference sequence). This CDR3 is 16 amino acids long. Trimming pared 5 bases from V and 5 bases from J, leaving 16 bases between. CDR3 residues: CASSPQRGMNNSPLHF. In DNA, the CDR3 is TGTGCCAGCAGTCCACAACGGGGGATGAATAATTCACCCCTCCACTTT.

The rearrangement joins TRBV18 to TRBJ1-3; D is uncertain. The CDR3 has 15 residues. Trimming removed 1 base at V and 2 bases at J, with 9 bases between. Per germline, CDR1 KGHSH and CDR2 LQKENI. This CDR3 is CASSPRTGTGNTIYF. CDR3 sequence (DNA): TGTGCCAGCTCACCACGGACGGGGACTGGAAACACCATATATTTT.

The chain carries TRBV27 and TRBJ1-2; no clear D. Germline CDR1 reads MNHEY; CDR2 reads SMNVEV (reference sequence). V was clipped by 0 bases and J by 2 bases, with 7 bases between them. The CDR3 is 14 amino acids. In DNA, the CDR3 is TGTGCCAGCAGTTTATCTGGTCAGAACTATGGCTACACCTTC. Protein sequence: CASSLSGQNYGYTF.

The V call is TRBV19, the J call TRBJ2-7; perhaps TRBD1 as D (6 bases). The CDR3 loop spans 17 amino acids. Per germline, CDR1 LNHDA and CDR2 SQIVND (reference sequence). Trimming removed 3 bases from V and 3 bases from J, with 21 bases in between. The CDR3 protein is CASSMRHIGTGHYEQYF. CDR3 DNA: TGTGCCAGTAGTATGAGGCATATCGGAACAGGGCACTACGAGCAGTACTTC.

The rearrangement joins TRBV24-1 to TRBJ2-5; perhaps TRBD1 as D (6 bases). V shed 0 bases and J shed 5 bases, with 12 bases lying between them. The CDR3 covers 15 residues. From germline, CDR1 is KGHDR and CDR2 SFDVKD. The CDR3 region has the DNA TGTGCCACCAGTGATTTGACAGGGAGAGGCGAGACCCAGTACTTC. Translation gives CATSDLTGRGETQYF.